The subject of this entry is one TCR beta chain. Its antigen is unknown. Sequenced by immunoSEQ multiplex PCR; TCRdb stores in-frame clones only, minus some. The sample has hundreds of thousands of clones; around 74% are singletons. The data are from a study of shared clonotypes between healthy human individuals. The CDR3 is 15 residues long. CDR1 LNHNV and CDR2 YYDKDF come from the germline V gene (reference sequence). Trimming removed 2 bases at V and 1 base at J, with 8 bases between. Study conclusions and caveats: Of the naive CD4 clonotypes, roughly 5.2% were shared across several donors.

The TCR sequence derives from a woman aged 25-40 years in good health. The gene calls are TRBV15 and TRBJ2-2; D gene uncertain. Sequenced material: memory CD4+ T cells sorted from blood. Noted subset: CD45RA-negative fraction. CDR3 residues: CATSRITLNTGELFF. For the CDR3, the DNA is TGTGCCACCAGCAGAATTACATTGAACACCGGGGAGCTGTTTTTT.